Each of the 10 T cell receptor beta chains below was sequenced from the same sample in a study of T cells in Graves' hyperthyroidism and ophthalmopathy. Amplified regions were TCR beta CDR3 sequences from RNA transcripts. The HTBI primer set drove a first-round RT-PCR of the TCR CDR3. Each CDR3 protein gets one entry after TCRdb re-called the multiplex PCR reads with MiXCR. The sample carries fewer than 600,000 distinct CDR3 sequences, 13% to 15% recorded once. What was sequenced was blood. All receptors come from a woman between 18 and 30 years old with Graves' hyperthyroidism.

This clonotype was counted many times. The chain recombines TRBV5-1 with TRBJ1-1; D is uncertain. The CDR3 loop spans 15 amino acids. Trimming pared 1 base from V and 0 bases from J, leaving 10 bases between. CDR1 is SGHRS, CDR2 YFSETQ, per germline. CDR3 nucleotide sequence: TGCGCCAGCAGCTTGTCGATCGCCATGAACACTGAAGCTTTCTTT. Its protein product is CASSLSIAMNTEAFF.

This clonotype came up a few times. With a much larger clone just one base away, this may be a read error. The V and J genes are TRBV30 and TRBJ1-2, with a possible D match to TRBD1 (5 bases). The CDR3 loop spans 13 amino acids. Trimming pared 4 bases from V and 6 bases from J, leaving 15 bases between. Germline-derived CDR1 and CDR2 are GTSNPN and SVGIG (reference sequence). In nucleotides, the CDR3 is TGTGCCTGGACTCATGGGGGGATGGATGGCTACACCTTC. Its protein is CAWTHGGMDGYTF.

The CDR3 sequence: CASSEALPPYYF. CDR3 nucleotide sequence: TGTGCCAGCAGTGAAGCGCTCCCCCCCTATTACTTC. V usage is TRBV6-1 and J usage is TRBJ2-7, with D uncertain. V dropped 0 bases and J dropped 13 bases, with 13 bases sitting between them. This CDR3 is 12 amino acids long. Germline V gene sequence: CDR1 MNHNS, CDR2 SASEGT.

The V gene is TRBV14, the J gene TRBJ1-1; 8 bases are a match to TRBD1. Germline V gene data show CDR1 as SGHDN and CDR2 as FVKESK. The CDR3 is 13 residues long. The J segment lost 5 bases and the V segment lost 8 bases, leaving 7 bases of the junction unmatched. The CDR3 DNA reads TGTGCCAGCCAAGGGACAGGAGGAACTGAAGCTTTCTTT. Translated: CASQGTGGTEAFF.

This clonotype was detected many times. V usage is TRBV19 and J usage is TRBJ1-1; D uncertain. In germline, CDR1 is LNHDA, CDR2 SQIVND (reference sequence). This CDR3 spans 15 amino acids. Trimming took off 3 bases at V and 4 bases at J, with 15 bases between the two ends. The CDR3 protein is CASSMVREIGTEAFF. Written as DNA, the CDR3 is TGTGCCAGTAGTATGGTACGCGAAATCGGCACTGAAGCTTTCTTT.

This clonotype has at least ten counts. The CDR3 sequence: CASSISSWGREETQYF. The CDR3, as DNA: TGTGCCAGCAGCATAAGCTCATGGGGTAGGGAGGAGACCCAGTACTTC. V is TRBV28 and J is TRBJ2-5; perhaps TRBD2 as D (5 bases). The germline gives CDR1 MDHEN, CDR2 SYDVKM. The V gene lost 6 bases and the J gene lost 5 bases, with 22 bases spanning the gap. The CDR3 loop spans 16 amino acids.

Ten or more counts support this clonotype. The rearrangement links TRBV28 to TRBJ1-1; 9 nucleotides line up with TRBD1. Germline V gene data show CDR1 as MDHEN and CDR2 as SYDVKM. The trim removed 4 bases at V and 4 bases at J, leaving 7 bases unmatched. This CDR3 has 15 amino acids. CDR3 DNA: TGTGCCAGCAGTTCCCTTGGGACAGGGTTCACTGAAGCTTTCTTT. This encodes CASSSLGTGFTEAFF.

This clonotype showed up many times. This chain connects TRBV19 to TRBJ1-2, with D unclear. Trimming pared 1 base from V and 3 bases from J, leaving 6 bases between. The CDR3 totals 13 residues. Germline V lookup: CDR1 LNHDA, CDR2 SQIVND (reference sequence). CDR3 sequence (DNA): TGTGCCAGTAGTATAGGGGGTCACTATGGCTACACCTTC. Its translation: CASSIGGHYGYTF.

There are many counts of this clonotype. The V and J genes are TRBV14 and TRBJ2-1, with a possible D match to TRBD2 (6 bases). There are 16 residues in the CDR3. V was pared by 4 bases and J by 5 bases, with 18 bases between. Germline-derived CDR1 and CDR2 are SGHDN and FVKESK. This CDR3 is CASSPTWAGSDNEQFF. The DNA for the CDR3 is TGTGCCAGCAGCCCCACCTGGGCGGGATCCGACAATGAGCAGTTCTTC.

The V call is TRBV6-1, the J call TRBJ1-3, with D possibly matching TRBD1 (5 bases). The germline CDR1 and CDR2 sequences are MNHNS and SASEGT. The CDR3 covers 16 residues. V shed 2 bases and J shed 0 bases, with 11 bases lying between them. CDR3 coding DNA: TGTGCCAGCAGTGAACTAGTGGACACCTCTGGAAACACCATATATTTT. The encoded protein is CASSELVDTSGNTIYF.